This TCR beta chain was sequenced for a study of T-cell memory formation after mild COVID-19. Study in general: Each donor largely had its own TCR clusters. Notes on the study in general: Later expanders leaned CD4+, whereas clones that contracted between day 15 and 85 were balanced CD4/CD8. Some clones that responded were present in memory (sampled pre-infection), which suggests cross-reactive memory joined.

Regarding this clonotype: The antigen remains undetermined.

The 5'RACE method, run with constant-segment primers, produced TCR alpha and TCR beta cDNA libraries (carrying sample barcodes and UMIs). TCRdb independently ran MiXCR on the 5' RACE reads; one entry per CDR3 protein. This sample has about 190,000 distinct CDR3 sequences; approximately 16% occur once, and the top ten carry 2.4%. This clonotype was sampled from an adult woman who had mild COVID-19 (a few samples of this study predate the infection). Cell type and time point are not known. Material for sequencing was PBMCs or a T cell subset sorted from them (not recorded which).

CDR3 region: CASSPRGTGTTEAFF. CDR3 bases: TGCGCCAGCAGCCCTAGGGGGACAGGGACCACTGAAGCTTTCTTT. The gene calls are TRBV5-1 and TRBJ1-1; 9 bases map to TRBD1. The CDR3 contains 15 residues. The V gene end was trimmed by 4 bases and the J gene end by 4 bases; junction bases not matched to a gene: 8. Per the germline V gene, CDR1 is SGHRS and CDR2 is YFSETQ.